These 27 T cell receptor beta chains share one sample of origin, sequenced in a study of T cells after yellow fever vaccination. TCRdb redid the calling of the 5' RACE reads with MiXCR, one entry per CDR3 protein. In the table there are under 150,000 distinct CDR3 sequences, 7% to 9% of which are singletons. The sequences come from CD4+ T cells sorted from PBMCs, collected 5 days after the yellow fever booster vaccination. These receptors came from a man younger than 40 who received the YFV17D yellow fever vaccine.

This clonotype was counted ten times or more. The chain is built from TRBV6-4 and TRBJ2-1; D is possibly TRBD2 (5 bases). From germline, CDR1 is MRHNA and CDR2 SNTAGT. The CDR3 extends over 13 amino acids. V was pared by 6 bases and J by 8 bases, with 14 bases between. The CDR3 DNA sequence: TGTGCCAGCAGCTCAAATGGAGGCTATGAGCAGTTCTTC. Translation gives CASSSNGGYEQFF.

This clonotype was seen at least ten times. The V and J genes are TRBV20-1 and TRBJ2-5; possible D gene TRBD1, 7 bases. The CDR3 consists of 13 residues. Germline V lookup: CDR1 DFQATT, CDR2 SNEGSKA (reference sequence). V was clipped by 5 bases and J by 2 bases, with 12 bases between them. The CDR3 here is CSAAGGQQETQYF. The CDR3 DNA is TGCAGTGCTGCCGGGGGACAGCAAGAGACCCAGTACTTC.

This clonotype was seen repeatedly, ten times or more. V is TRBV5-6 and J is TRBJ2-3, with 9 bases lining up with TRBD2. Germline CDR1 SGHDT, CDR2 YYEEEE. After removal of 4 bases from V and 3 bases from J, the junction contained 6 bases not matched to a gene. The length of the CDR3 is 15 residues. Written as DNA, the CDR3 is TGTGCCAGCAGCCTAAGACTAGCGGCTACAGATACGCAGTATTTT. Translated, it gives CASSLRLAATDTQYF.

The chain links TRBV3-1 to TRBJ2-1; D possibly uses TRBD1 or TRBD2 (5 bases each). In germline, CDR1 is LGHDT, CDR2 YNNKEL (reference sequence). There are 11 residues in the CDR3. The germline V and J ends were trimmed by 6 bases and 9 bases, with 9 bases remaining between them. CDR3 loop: CASRGTSEQFF. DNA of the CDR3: TGTGCCAGCAGGGGGACGTCTGAGCAGTTCTTC.

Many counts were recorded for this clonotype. CDR3 amino acids: CASSQPGQGNSNQPQHF. The DNA of the CDR3 is TGTGCCAGCAGCCAACCTGGACAGGGGAACAGCAATCAGCCCCAGCATTTT. The chain has TRBV6-5 and TRBJ1-5; 9 nucleotides line up with TRBD1. Trimming at V came to 6 bases and at J to 1 base, leaving 10 bases not matched to a gene. CDR1 and CDR2 (germline): MNHEY, SVGAGI. This CDR3 has 17 amino acids.

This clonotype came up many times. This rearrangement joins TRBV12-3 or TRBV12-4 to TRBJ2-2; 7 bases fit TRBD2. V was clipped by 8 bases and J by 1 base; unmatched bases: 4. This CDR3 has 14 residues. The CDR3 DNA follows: TGTGCCAGCTCTGGGGGGGGGAACACCGGGGAGCTGTTTTTT. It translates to CASSGGGNTGELFF.

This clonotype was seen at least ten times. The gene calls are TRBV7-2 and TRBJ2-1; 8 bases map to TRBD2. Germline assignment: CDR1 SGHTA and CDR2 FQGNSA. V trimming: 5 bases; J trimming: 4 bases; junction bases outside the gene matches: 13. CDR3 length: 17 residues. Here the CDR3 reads CASSPKAGALGYNEQFF. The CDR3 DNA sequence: TGTGCCAGCAGCCCTAAAGCGGGAGCACTGGGTTACAATGAGCAGTTCTTC.

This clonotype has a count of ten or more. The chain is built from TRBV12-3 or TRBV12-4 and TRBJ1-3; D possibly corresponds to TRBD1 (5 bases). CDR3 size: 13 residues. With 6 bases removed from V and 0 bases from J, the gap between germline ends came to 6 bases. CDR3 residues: CASRGTSGNTIYF. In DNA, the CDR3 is TGTGCCAGCAGGGGGACCTCTGGAAACACCATATATTTT.

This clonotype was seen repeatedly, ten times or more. The CDR3: CASSPPPTGELFF. DNA of the CDR3: TGCGCCAGCAGCCCGCCACCCACCGGGGAGCTGTTTTTT. The chain links TRBV5-1 to TRBJ2-2; D is ambiguous. With 4 bases removed from V and 4 bases from J, the gap between germline ends came to 8 bases. The CDR3 length is 13 residues. CDR1 SGHRS and CDR2 YFSETQ come from the germline V gene.

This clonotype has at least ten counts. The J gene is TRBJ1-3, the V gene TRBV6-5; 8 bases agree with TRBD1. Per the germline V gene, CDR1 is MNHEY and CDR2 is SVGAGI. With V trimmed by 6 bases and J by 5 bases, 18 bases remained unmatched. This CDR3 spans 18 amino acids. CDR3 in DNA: TGTGCCAGCAGGCCAGGGGGCGAATTGCGGGAGGGAAGAAACACCATATATTTT. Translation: CASRPGGELREGRNTIYF.

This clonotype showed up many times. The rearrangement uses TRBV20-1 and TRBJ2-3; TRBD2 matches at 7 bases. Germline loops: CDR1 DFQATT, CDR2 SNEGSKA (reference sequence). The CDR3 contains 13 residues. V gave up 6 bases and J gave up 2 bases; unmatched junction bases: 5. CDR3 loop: CSAPLANTDTQYF. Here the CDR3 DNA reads TGCAGTGCACCACTAGCGAACACAGATACGCAGTATTTT.

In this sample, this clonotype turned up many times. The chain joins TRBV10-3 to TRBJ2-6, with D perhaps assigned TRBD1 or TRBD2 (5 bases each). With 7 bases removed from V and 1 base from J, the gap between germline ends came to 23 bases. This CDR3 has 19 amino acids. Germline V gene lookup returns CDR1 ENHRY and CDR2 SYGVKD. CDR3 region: CAIKAEGWKASSGANVLTF. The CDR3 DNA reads TGTGCCATCAAAGCAGAGGGGTGGAAGGCCTCTTCTGGGGCCAACGTCCTGACTTTC.

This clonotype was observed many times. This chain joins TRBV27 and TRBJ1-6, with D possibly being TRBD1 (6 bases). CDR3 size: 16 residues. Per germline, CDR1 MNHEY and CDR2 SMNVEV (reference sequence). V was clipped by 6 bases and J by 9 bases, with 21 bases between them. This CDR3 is CASSNGTPGIGSPLHF. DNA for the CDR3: TGTGCCAGCAGCAACGGGACACCTGGAATCGGTTCACCCCTCCACTTT.

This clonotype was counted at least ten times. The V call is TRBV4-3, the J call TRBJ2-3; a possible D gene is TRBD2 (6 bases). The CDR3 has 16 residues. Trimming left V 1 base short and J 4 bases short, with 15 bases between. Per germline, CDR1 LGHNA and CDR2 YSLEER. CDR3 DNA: TGCGCCAGCAGCCAAGCGGTTGCGGGAAGGGCAGATACGCAGTATTTT. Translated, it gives CASSQAVAGRADTQYF.

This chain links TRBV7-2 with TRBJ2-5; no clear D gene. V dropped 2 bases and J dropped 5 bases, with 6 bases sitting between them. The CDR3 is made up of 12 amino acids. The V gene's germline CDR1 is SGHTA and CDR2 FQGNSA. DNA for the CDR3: TGTGCCAGCAGCTTAAGTATCGAGACCCAGTACTTC. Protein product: CASSLSIETQYF.

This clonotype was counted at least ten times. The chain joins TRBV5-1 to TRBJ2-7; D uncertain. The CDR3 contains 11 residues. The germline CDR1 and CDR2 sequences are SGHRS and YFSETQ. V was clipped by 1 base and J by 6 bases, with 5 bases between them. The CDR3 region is CASSLYGEQYF. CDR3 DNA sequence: TGCGCCAGCAGCTTGTATGGCGAGCAGTACTTC. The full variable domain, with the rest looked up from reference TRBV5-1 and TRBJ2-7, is KAGVTQTPRYLIKTRGQQVTLSCSPISGHRSVSWYQQTPGQGLQFLFEYFSETQRNKGNFPGRFSGRQFSNSRSEMNVSTLELGDSALYLCASSLYGEQYFGPGTRLTVT.

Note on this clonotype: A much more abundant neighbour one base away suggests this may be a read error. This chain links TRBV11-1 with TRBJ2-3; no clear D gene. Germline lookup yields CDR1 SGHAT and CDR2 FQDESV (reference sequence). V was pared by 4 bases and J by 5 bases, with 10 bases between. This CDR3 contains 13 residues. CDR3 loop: CASSSSKGDTQYF. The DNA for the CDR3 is TGTGCCAGCAGCTCCAGCAAGGGAGATACGCAGTATTTT.

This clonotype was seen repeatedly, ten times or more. Here the CDR3 reads CASNLGTPRTYEQYF. CDR3 sequence (DNA): TGTGCCAGCAACTTGGGGACACCTCGTACCTACGAGCAGTACTTC. This rearrangement joins TRBV7-8 to TRBJ2-7; tentative D call: TRBD1 (6 bases). The CDR3 runs to 15 residues. Germline values: CDR1 SGHVS, CDR2 FQNEAQ. V lost 7 bases to trimming and J lost 2 bases, with 18 bases between them.

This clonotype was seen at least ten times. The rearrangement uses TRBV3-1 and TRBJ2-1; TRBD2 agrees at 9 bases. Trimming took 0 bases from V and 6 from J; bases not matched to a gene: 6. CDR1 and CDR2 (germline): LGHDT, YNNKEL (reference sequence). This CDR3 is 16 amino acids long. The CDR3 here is CASSQERLAASNEQFF. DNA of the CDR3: TGTGCCAGCAGCCAAGAGAGACTAGCGGCCTCCAATGAGCAGTTCTTC.

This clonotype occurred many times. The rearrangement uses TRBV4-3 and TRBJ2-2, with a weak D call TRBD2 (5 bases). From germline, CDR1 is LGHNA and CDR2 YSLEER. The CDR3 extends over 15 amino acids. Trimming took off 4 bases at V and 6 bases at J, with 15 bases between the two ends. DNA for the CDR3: TGCGCCAGCAGCCTCGTGGGCGGGTTCGCCGGGGAGCTGTTTTTT. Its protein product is CASSLVGGFAGELFF.

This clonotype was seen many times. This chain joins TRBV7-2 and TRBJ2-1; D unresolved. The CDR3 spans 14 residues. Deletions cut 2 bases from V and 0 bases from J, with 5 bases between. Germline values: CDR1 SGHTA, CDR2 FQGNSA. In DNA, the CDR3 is TGTGCCAGCAGCTTAATCAGCTCCTACAATGAGCAGTTCTTC. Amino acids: CASSLISSYNEQFF. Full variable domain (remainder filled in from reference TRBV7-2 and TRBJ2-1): GAGVSQSPSNKVTEKGKDVELRCDPISGHTALYWYRQSLGQGLEFLIYFQGNSAPDKSGLPSDRFSAERTGGSVSTLTIQRTQQEDSAVYLCASSLISSYNEQFFGPGTRLTVL.

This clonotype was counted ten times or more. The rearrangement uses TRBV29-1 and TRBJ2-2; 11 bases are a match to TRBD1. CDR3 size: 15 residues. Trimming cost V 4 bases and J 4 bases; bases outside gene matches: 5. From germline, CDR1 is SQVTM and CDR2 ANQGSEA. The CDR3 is CSVGEGTGGTGELFF. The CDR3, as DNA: TGCAGCGTTGGGGAAGGGACAGGGGGCACCGGGGAGCTGTTTTTT.

DNA of the CDR3: TGTGCTAGAGATTCGGTCGGGAGGCCGGACACCGGGGAGCTGTTTTTT. Its translation: CARDSVGRPDTGELFF. This sequence joins TRBV6-7 and TRBJ2-2, with TRBD2 identical over 7 bases. TRBV6-7 is an ORF, with its function uncertain. This CDR3 is 16 amino acids long.

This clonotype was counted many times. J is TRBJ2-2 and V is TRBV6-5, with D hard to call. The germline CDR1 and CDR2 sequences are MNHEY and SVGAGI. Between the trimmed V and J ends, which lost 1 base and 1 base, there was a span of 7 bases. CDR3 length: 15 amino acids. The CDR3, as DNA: TGTGCCAGCAGTTACTTGGACCAGAACACCGGGGAGCTGTTTTTT. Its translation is CASSYLDQNTGELFF.

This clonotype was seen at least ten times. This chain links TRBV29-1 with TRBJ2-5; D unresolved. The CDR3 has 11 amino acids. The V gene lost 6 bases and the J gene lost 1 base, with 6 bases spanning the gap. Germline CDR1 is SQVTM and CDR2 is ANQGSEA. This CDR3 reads CSVLRQETQYF. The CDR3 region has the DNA TGCAGCGTCCTCCGCCAAGAGACCCAGTACTTC.

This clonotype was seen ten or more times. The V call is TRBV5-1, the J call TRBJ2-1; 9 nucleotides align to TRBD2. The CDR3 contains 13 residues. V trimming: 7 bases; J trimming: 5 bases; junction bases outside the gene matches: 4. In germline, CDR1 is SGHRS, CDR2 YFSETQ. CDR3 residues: CASLLAGNNEQFF. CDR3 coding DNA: TGCGCCAGCTTACTAGCGGGTAACAATGAGCAGTTCTTC. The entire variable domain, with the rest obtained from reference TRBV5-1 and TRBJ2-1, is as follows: KAGVTQTPRYLIKTRGQQVTLSCSPISGHRSVSWYQQTPGQGLQFLFEYFSETQRNKGNFPGRFSGRQFSNSRSEMNVSTLELGDSALYLCASLLAGNNEQFFGPGTRLTVL.

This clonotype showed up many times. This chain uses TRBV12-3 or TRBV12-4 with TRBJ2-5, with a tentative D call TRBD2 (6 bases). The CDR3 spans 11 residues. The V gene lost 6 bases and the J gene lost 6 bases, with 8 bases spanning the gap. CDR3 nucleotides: TGTGCCAGCAGCGGGAGTAAGACCCAGTACTTC. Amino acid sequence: CASSGSKTQYF.